The entry that follows covers one TCR beta chain sequence. The entry originates in a study of T cells in Graves' hyperthyroidism and ophthalmopathy. Germline V CDR1 and CDR2: LNHNV, YYDKDF (reference sequence). V lost 5 bases to trimming and J lost 11 bases, with 13 bases between them. The CDR3 runs to 13 residues. Researchers took RNA transcripts and amplified the TCR beta CDR3 regions from them. A set of HTBI primers served as the primers for a first-round RT-PCR of the TCR CDR3. TCRdb fed the multiplex PCR reads into MiXCR, producing one record per CDR3 protein. The table lists 490,000 or so distinct CDR3 sequences, 35% to 50% of them singletons, with 35% to 50% in the top ten.

J is TRBJ1-6 and V is TRBV15; D possibly corresponds to TRBD1 (5 bases). This sequence originates from an adult woman with Graves' disease, either hyperthyroidism or ophthalmopathy (not recorded which). Sequencing was performed on peripheral blood or thyroid tissue (not recorded which). CDR3 amino acids: CATSGRERAPLHF. The CDR3 nucleotides are TGTGCCACCAGCGGCAGGGAGCGGGCACCCCTCCACTTT.